This entry describes one T cell receptor (beta chain). These data belong to a study of blood T cell repertoires in COVID-19. Study-level background: The United States, Italy and Spain supplied acute and convalescent COVID-19 samples. Sample material is recorded as cDNA or gDNA derived from T cells, B-cell-depleted T cells, or PBMCs.

As handled by the study authors: For nucleated cells, counts were estimated from reference gene primer amplification. Repertoires were generated with immunoSEQ multiplex PCR, while TCRdb's copy carries only in-frame clones and drops some. V, J and clone size were drawn from that table, and D and trimming were deduced from the DNA. This sample yields some 89,000 clones, of which around 85% are seen a single time; 4.4% belongs to the top ten. Germline-derived CDR1 and CDR2 are MDHEN and SYDVKM. CDR3 length: 16 amino acids. The V and J ends lost 3 bases and 0 bases respectively, with 14 bases between them.

Sequencing was carried out using peripheral blood. The origin of this receptor is a man aged 60 to 75 with acute or convalescent COVID-19. The V call is TRBV28, the J call TRBJ1-1; D gene uncertain. The CDR3, as DNA: TGTGCCAGCAGTTTCCCCTTGACCGGGTTGAACACTGAAGCTTTCTTT. It is translated as CASSFPLTGLNTEAFF.